These 4 T cell receptor beta chains share one sample of origin, sequenced in a study of cytomegalovirus exposure and HLA in healthy donors. Primers included in the PCR were 60 Vbeta and 13 Jbeta primers. Measured with immunoSEQ multiplex PCR; TCRdb has only the in-frame clones, and not every one. This table has 150,000 to 200,000 clones, around 62% appearing once. The sample consisted of PBMCs. Receptors originate from a man in his forties in good health and CMV-seronegative.

This clone came up a few times. As DNA, the CDR3 is TGTGCCAGCGTCCATACCCGGGAGTTCGACGAGCAGTACTTC. It encodes CASVHTREFDEQYF. This chain joins TRBV7-9 and TRBJ2-7; D is possibly TRBD2 (6 bases). V was trimmed by 8 bases and J by 5 bases, leaving 19 bases between them. In germline, CDR1 is SEHNR, CDR2 FQNEAQ (reference sequence). There are 14 residues in the CDR3.

This chain uses TRBV11-2 with TRBJ1-1; 8 nucleotides agree with TRBD1. V lost 8 bases to trimming and J lost 6 bases; unmatched junction nucleotides: 8. Germline CDR1 SGHAT, CDR2 FQNNGV. This CDR3 contains 13 residues. CDR3 amino acids: CASRGQVGPEAFF. CDR3 sequence (DNA): TGTGCCAGCCGGGGACAGGTGGGGCCTGAAGCTTTCTTT.

The chain links TRBV9 to TRBJ1-1; TRBD1 matches at 10 bases. J gave up 3 bases and V 0 bases, and 2 bases lay outside the gene matches. Germline V lookup: CDR1 SGDLS, CDR2 YYNGEE. CDR3 length: 15 amino acids. CDR3 region: CASSVAGTGDTEAFF. As DNA, the CDR3 is TGTGCCAGCAGCGTAGCCGGGACAGGGGACACTGAAGCTTTCTTT.

The chain has TRBV4-3 and TRBJ2-3, with TRBD2 as a possible D gene (6 bases). Germline lookup yields CDR1 LGHNA and CDR2 YSLEER. V dropped 4 bases and J dropped 3 bases, with 11 bases sitting between them. The CDR3 length is 14 residues. As DNA, the CDR3 is TGCGCCAGCAGCCTTGGAGGGCCGACAGATACGCAGTATTTT. This gives the protein CASSLGGPTDTQYF.